This T cell receptor (beta chain) was found in a study of shared T cell receptors in the human thymus. The assay was immunoSEQ multiplex PCR, and TCRdb's table has in-frame clones only and misses some. The repertoire holds hundreds of thousands of clones, with roughly 90% as singletons. This CDR3 has 13 amino acids. Germline V gene sequence: CDR1 MNHEY, CDR2 SMNVEV (reference sequence). The V and J ends lost 2 bases and 1 base respectively, with 6 bases between them. These records were also assigned to another study, of human thymus T cells. As reported in that work: The people who donated were healthy Finnish babies having corrective surgery for congenital heart defects. Resected material from corrective heart surgery provided the thymus tissue analysed. Gene usage for V and J segments appeared biased in thymic and blood repertoires.

The sequencing sample was made of thymocytes. This chain connects TRBV27 to TRBJ2-7; no clear D gene. This TCR derives from a boy under two years old with a congenital heart defect. CDR3 nucleotides: TGTGCCAGCAGTTTACAGATTTCCTACGAGCAGTACTTC. It codes for CASSLQISYEQYF.